Listed here are 21 T cell receptor beta chains from one sample, sequenced in a study of T cells in Graves' hyperthyroidism and ophthalmopathy. Researchers took RNA transcripts and amplified the TCR beta CDR3 regions from them. The TCR CDR3 was amplified in a first-round RT-PCR using the HTBI primer set. TCRdb recomputed calls from the multiplex PCR reads with MiXCR, one row per CDR3 protein. Among approximately 620,000 distinct CDR3 sequences, roughly 13% were seen once, and the ten largest hold almost 6%. The specimen was blood. These receptors all come from a woman in her twenties or thirties with Graves' hyperthyroidism that later progressed to Graves' ophthalmopathy.

This clonotype has ten or more counts. V and J are TRBV20-1 and TRBJ1-2; no reliable D call. V was pared by 6 bases and J by 6 bases, with 14 bases between. Per germline, CDR1 DFQATT and CDR2 SNEGSKA (reference sequence). CDR3 size: 12 residues. The CDR3: CSAPVSEDGYTF. The CDR3 nucleotides are TGCAGTGCCCCCGTATCGGAGGATGGCTACACCTTC.

This clonotype was observed a handful of times. The chain couples TRBV30 to TRBJ2-7; 8 bases align to TRBD1. The ends lost 3 bases at V and 2 bases at J; junction bases unmatched: 6. The CDR3 runs to 14 residues. CDR1 and CDR2 (germline): GTSNPN, SVGIG (reference sequence). The CDR3 is CAWSPKQGAYEQYF. The CDR3 nucleotides read TGTGCCTGGAGCCCGAAACAGGGGGCCTACGAGCAGTACTTC.

The genes are TRBV10-3 and TRBJ2-4; D possibly uses TRBD1 or TRBD2 (5 bases each). The CDR3 covers 12 residues. Trimming stripped 8 bases from V and 6 bases from J, with 11 bases between. CDR1 and CDR2 from the germline V gene are ENHRY and SYGVKD. The CDR3 is CAIGGDRNIQYF. The CDR3 region has the DNA TGTGCCATCGGGGGAGACAGAAACATTCAGTACTTC.

The chain joins TRBV18 to TRBJ1-1; D remains ambiguous. Trimming stripped 3 bases from V and 2 bases from J, with 10 bases between. The CDR3 sequence is 14 residues long. Germline V lookup: CDR1 KGHSH, CDR2 LQKENI. CDR3 sequence: CASSPGLGNTEAFF. The DNA of the CDR3 is TGTGCCAGCTCACCGGGGTTGGGTAACACTGAAGCTTTCTTT.

This clonotype was found many times. V gene TRBV27 combines with J gene TRBJ2-1, with no clear D. Trimming left V 0 bases short and J 5 bases short, with 8 bases between. The CDR3 has 14 residues. Germline CDR1 and CDR2: MNHEY and SMNVEV (reference sequence). CDR3 region: CASSLSSSDNEQFF. In nucleotides, the CDR3 is TGTGCCAGCAGTTTATCTAGCAGCGACAATGAGCAGTTCTTC.

This clonotype was seen a few times. The genes are TRBV5-4 and TRBJ2-5; 10 nucleotides agree with TRBD2. With V trimmed by 4 bases and J by 5 bases, 8 bases remained unmatched. The germline CDR1 and CDR2 sequences are SGHNT and YYREEE (reference sequence). The CDR3 is 15 residues long. For the CDR3, the DNA is TGTGCCAGCAGCCCGCCAGCGGGAGGGCCCGAGACCCAGTACTTC. It is translated as CASSPPAGGPETQYF.

This clonotype was found many times. V and J are TRBV28 and TRBJ2-5; 9 nucleotides align to TRBD2. Germline V lookup: CDR1 MDHEN, CDR2 SYDVKM. The CDR3 contains 17 residues. Trimming at V came to 2 bases and at J to 4 bases, leaving 11 bases not matched to a gene. The CDR3 is CASSLSGGQVGRETQYF. The CDR3 DNA follows: TGTGCCAGCAGTTTAAGCGGGGGGCAGGTGGGGAGAGAGACCCAGTACTTC.

J is TRBJ1-2 and V is TRBV20-1, with D perhaps matching TRBD1 (5 bases). The CDR3 covers 11 residues. From germline, CDR1 is DFQATT and CDR2 SNEGSKA (reference sequence). With 6 bases removed from V and 5 bases from J, the gap between germline ends came to 10 bases. CDR3 loop: CSALGGYGYTF. CDR3 nucleotides: TGCAGTGCACTGGGGGGATATGGCTACACCTTC.

This clonotype has a count of ten or more. The CDR3 reads CASSSGRNEQYF. As DNA, the CDR3 is TGTGCCAGCAGCTCCGGAAGGAACGAGCAGTACTTC. The V gene is TRBV6-2 or TRBV6-3, the J gene TRBJ2-7; no clear D gene. V lost 6 bases and J lost 5, with 11 bases in between. Germline CDR1 is MNHEY and CDR2 is SVGEGT. The CDR3 contains 12 residues.

In this sample, this clonotype turned up many times. The CDR3 is CAIDKGVPNYGYTF. CDR3 DNA: TGTGCCATCGATAAAGGGGTTCCTAACTATGGCTACACCTTC. The chain recombines TRBV12-3 or TRBV12-4 with TRBJ1-2; a possible D gene is TRBD1 (5 bases). V was clipped by 10 bases and J by 0 bases, with 15 bases between them. CDR3 length: 14 residues.

This clonotype was detected ten times or more. In nucleotides, the CDR3 is TGTGCCAGCAGCTTACAAGCGGGAGGGCCTATAGATACGCAGTATTTT. This gives the protein CASSLQAGGPIDTQYF. V gene TRBV5-4 combines with J gene TRBJ2-3, with 10 nucleotides matching TRBD2. Germline values: CDR1 SGHNT, CDR2 YYREEE (reference sequence). This CDR3 has 16 amino acids. V gave up 2 bases and J gave up 5 bases; unmatched junction bases: 8.

V gene TRBV27 combines with J gene TRBJ1-1, with D perhaps matching TRBD1 (5 bases). CDR1 and CDR2 (germline): MNHEY, SMNVEV (reference sequence). V shed 7 bases and J shed 1 base, with 16 bases lying between them. The CDR3 spans 15 residues. CDR3 in amino acids: CASTQWAGRNTEAFF. CDR3 in DNA: TGTGCCAGCACACAATGGGCAGGGAGGAACACTGAAGCTTTCTTT.

This clonotype was seen a few times. V and J are TRBV10-2 and TRBJ2-7; tentatively, D is TRBD2 (5 bases). CDR3 length: 13 residues. Trimming took off 4 bases at V and 3 bases at J, with 10 bases between the two ends. In germline, CDR1 is WSHSY, CDR2 SAAADI. In DNA form, the CDR3 reads TGCGCCAGCAGTGTAGCGCGGAACTACGAGCAGTACTTC. Translating gives CASSVARNYEQYF.

The genes are TRBV9 and TRBJ1-1; no definite D call. Germline CDR1 reads SGDLS; CDR2 reads YYNGEE. Between the trimmed V and J ends, which lost 0 bases and 2 bases, there was a span of 11 bases. The CDR3 has 15 residues. For the CDR3, the DNA is TGTGCCAGCAGCGTAGAACCCCAGCTTAACACTGAAGCTTTCTTT. Its protein is CASSVEPQLNTEAFF.

This rearrangement joins TRBV11-2 to TRBJ2-5; the match to TRBD2 covers 7 bases. The CDR3 is made up of 14 amino acids. Germline values: CDR1 SGHAT, CDR2 FQNNGV. With 3 bases clipped from V and 2 bases from J, the junction kept 3 bases outside the gene matches. The CDR3 DNA follows: TGTGCCAGCAGCTTTACAGCGGGACAAGAGACCCAGTACTTC. Its protein product is CASSFTAGQETQYF.

This clonotype was counted at least ten times. The chain joins TRBV2 to TRBJ1-5, with unresolved D. V was clipped by 7 bases and J by 1 base, with 14 bases between them. The germline V gene encodes CDR1 SNHLY and CDR2 FYNNEI. The CDR3 loop spans 15 amino acids. The DNA for the CDR3 is TGTGCCAGCAATCTCTACCGGGCCAGCAATCAGCCCCAGCATTTT. Translating it yields CASNLYRASNQPQHF. Based on the CDR3 plus reference TRBV2 and TRBJ1-5, the full variable domain is EPEVTQTPSHQVTQMGQEVILRCVPISNHLYFYWYRQILGQKVEFLVSFYNNEISEKSEIFDDQFSVERPDGSNFTLKIRSTKLEDSAMYFCASNLYRASNQPQHFGDGTRLSIL.

The chain combines TRBV19 with TRBJ2-1; D tentatively reads TRBD1 or TRBD2 (6 bases each). The CDR3 spans 15 residues. V lost 6 bases to trimming and J lost 3 bases, with 15 bases between them. Germline V gene data show CDR1 as LNHDA and CDR2 as SQIVND (reference sequence). The CDR3 loop reads CASRGGGSFYNEQFF. Here the CDR3 DNA reads TGTGCCAGTAGAGGAGGGGGGAGCTTCTACAATGAGCAGTTCTTC.

There are a few counts of this clonotype. V is TRBV11-2 and J is TRBJ1-6, with D maybe TRBD1 (6 bases). Trimming removed 1 base from V and 9 bases from J, with 16 bases in between. This CDR3 comprises 16 residues. Germline CDR1 SGHAT, CDR2 FQNNGV. The CDR3 DNA follows: TGTGCCAGCAGCTTAGTGGAGGGGGGCCTCGGTTCACCCCTCCACTTT. It specifies CASSLVEGGLGSPLHF.

V gene TRBV30 combines with J gene TRBJ2-5; the match to TRBD1 covers 7 bases. J lost 4 bases, V lost 4 bases, and 9 bases had no gene match. The CDR3 loop spans 14 amino acids. Germline-derived CDR1 and CDR2 are GTSNPN and SVGIG (reference sequence). The DNA of the CDR3 is TGTGCCTGGAACCGACAGGGATTGGGAGAGACCCAGTACTTC. Residues: CAWNRQGLGETQYF.

This rearrangement joins TRBV5-1 to TRBJ2-7; D call uncertain. The V gene's germline CDR1 is SGHRS and CDR2 YFSETQ. V shed 0 bases and J shed 3 bases, with 7 bases lying between them. This CDR3 is built from 13 residues. The CDR3 loop is CASSLAADYEQYF. The CDR3 region has the DNA TGCGCCAGCAGCTTGGCCGCAGACTACGAGCAGTACTTC.

This chain connects TRBV5-4 to TRBJ1-6; 7 positions match TRBD1. With 4 bases clipped from V and 5 bases from J, the junction kept 6 bases outside the gene matches. The CDR3 is 15 amino acids. The germline V gene encodes CDR1 SGHNT and CDR2 YYREEE (reference sequence). The CDR3 DNA sequence: TGTGCCAGCAGCACCGGGACAGTCGATAATTCACCCCTCCACTTT. Amino acid sequence: CASSTGTVDNSPLHF.